What follows describes a single T cell receptor beta chain. Its antigen is not identified. The CDR3 is 16 residues long. The V gene's germline CDR1 is MNHNS and CDR2 SASEGT. Deletions cut 1 base from V and 3 bases from J, with 14 bases between. The primer mix had 60 Vbeta and 13 Jbeta primers. TCRdb's table, derived via immunoSEQ multiplex PCR, lists solely in-frame clones and lacks some. The repertoire table contains 85,000 to 110,000 clones. The data stem from a study of cytomegalovirus exposure and HLA in healthy donors. General observations from the study: In an earlier analysis, productive rearrangement rates for most beta V segments clustered near 87% or 30%. The CMV antigen specificity of three CMV-associated chains was confirmed through in vitro analysis.

Material: PBMCs. This TCR derives from a man aged 35 to 55 in good health and CMV-seronegative. This chain joins TRBV6-1 and TRBJ2-3; the D gene is possibly TRBD2 (6 bases). CDR3 bases: TGTGCCAGCAGTGAAGATCTAGGGACTGGAACAGATACGCAGTATTTT. Its translation: CASSEDLGTGTDTQYF.